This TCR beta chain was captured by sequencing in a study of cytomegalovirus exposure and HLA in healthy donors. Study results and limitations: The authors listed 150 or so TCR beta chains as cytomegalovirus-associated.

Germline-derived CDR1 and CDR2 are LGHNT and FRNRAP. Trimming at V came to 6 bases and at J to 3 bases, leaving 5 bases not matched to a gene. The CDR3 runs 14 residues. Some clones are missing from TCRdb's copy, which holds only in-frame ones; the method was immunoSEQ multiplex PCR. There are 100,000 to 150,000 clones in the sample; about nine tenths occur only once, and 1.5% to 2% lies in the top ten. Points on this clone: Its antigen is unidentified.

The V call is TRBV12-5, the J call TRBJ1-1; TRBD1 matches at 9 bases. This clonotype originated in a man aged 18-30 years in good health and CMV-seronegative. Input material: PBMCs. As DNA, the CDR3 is TGTGCTAGTGGACGACAGGGGGGGTACACTGAAGCTTTCTTT. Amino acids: CASGRQGGYTEAFF.